This entry lists 21 T cell receptor beta chains sequenced from one sample in a study of CXCR3-negative and CXCR3-positive naive CD8 T cells (dated by TCRdb to 2018 to 2020). Sequencer: NextSeq 550. The Human TCR Profiling Kit (MiLaboratory) was used to make UMI-labeled 5' RACE TRB cDNA libraries. The reads were reprocessed in TCRdb, with one entry per CDR3 protein sequence and no accompanying DNA. The table kept for this sample lists 45,000 to 60,000 distinct CDR3 sequences. The top ten constitute 0.35% to 0.5% of the sample. What was sequenced was naive CXCR3- CD8+ T cells from blood. The meaning of the sample's cell subset or site label: CD45RO-CCR7+CD27+CD95- naive CD8+ T cells lacking CXCR3 (TNR3-). The receptors were gathered from a human donor in good health. Some clones in this sample may be carry-over from other donors' samples.

The chain uses TRBV7-3 and TRBJ2-3; the D call of TRBD2 rests on TCRdb alone, since no DNA is present to check it. This CDR3 has 15 residues. Germline CDR1 reads SGHTA; CDR2 reads FQGTGA. This CDR3 reads CASSPSGLDSDTQYF.

This sequence joins TRBV29-1 and TRBJ2-1; no DNA is available, so the TRBD1 call from TCRdb remains unchecked. This CDR3 spans 13 amino acids. From germline, CDR1 is SQVTM and CDR2 ANQGSEA. This CDR3 is CSVEGARDNEQFF.

The chain carries TRBV24-1 and TRBJ2-3; TCRdb names TRBD2, which stays unverified in the absence of DNA. This CDR3 spans 17 amino acids. The germline CDR1 and CDR2 sequences are KGHDR and SFDVKD. The CDR3: CATSEGTSGRVADTQYF.

V is TRBV6-5 and J is TRBJ2-7; no DNA is available, so the TRBD1 call from TCRdb remains unchecked. This CDR3 has 14 amino acids. The germline CDR1 and CDR2 sequences are MNHEY and SVGAGI. This CDR3 reads CASSYRDSSYEQYF.

This rearrangement joins TRBV28 to TRBJ1-3. Germline V gives CDR1 MDHEN, CDR2 SYDVKM. The CDR3 has 15 residues. The chain's CDR3 is CASSFMTYPGNTIYF.

The chain couples TRBV23-1 to TRBJ2-3; the TCRdb call, TRBD1, lacks DNA for checking. TRBV23-1 is labeled an ORF, and its function is uncertain. The CDR3 loop spans 18 amino acids. The CDR3 sequence: CASSQSRHRGRGTDTQYF.

The chain uses TRBV4-2 and TRBJ2-1; TCRdb returns TRBD1, unconfirmable since there is no DNA. The CDR3 length is 14 residues. CDR1 and CDR2 from the germline V gene are LGHNA and YNFKEQ. The CDR3 reads CASTGPGENNEQFF.

The gene calls are TRBV2 and TRBJ2-3; TCRdb names TRBD2, which stays unverified in the absence of DNA. This CDR3 region has 15 residues. Per germline, CDR1 SNHLY and CDR2 FYNNEI. CDR3 amino acids: CASSDGLAVAYTQYF.

This chain uses TRBV29-1 with TRBJ2-5; TCRdb designates TRBD2, a call that cannot be tested without DNA. The CDR3 length is 14 residues. Germline V CDR1 and CDR2: SQVTM, ANQGSEA. This chain's CDR3 is CSVELAGAGRPQYF.

The chain uses TRBV29-1 and TRBJ2-7; TCRdb's D call, TRBD1, is unchecked because there is no DNA. The germline V gene encodes CDR1 SQVTM and CDR2 ANQGSEA. There are 16 residues in the CDR3. CDR3 protein: CSVRVTGQGKSYEQYF.

The chain uses TRBV12-3 or TRBV12-4 and TRBJ2-1; absent DNA, TCRdb's TRBD1 call cannot be checked. The CDR3 spans 11 residues. CDR3 loop: CASLGAPEQFF.

The chain couples TRBV24-1 to TRBJ2-2. In germline, CDR1 is KGHDR, CDR2 SFDVKD. CDR3 length equals 13 residues. The CDR3 is CATSDFDTGELFF.

The CDR3 spells CASSHAPPQGPNEQFF. The V call is TRBV6-5, the J call TRBJ2-1; TCRdb calls TRBD1, which cannot be checked without DNA. Germline assignment: CDR1 MNHEY and CDR2 SVGAGI. The CDR3 is made up of 16 amino acids.

The chain uses TRBV7-9 and TRBJ2-7. Germline V CDR1 and CDR2: SEHNR, FQNEAQ (reference sequence). This CDR3 has 15 residues. CDR3 in amino acids: CASSLEMGTSYEQYF.

The chain carries TRBV10-3 and TRBJ2-5. From germline, CDR1 is ENHRY and CDR2 SYGVKD. The CDR3 is 14 residues long. Here the CDR3 reads CAISDWGDQETQYF.

The V and J genes are TRBV11-3 and TRBJ2-1; TCRdb proposes TRBD2, but this gene call is untestable without DNA. Germline loops: CDR1 SGHNT, CDR2 YENEEA. The CDR3 runs 14 residues. The CDR3 here is CASSPSGLPNEQFF. The full variable domain, in which reference TRBV11-3 and TRBJ2-1 provide the parts outside the CDR3, is EAGVVQSPRYKIIEKKQPVAFWCNPISGHNTLYWYLQNLGQGPELLIRYENEEAVDDSQLPKDRFSAERLKGVDSTLKIQPAELGDSAVYLCASSPSGLPNEQFFGPGTRLTVL.

The rearrangement links TRBV27 to TRBJ2-3; TCRdb indicates TRBD1, and absent DNA this call remains unverified. This CDR3 is 15 amino acids long. Looked up from germline, CDR1 is MNHEY and CDR2 is SMNVEV (reference sequence). CDR3 residues: CASSFTGGAVDTQYF.

The chain carries TRBV10-2 and TRBJ2-3; TCRdb outputs TRBD2, but without DNA this stays unchecked. In germline, CDR1 is WSHSY, CDR2 SAAADI. The CDR3 is 15 amino acids. This chain's CDR3 is CASSESAGTTDTQYF.

CDR3 sequence: CASSKPQPWNTGELFF. This sequence joins TRBV21-1 and TRBJ2-2. TRBV21-1 counts as a pseudogene. The CDR3 is 16 residues long.

V and J are TRBV2 and TRBJ2-7; the TCRdb call, TRBD1, lacks DNA for checking. Germline V gene sequence: CDR1 SNHLY, CDR2 FYNNEI. The CDR3 consists of 14 residues. The CDR3 spells CASVTEPGFYEQYF.

V gene TRBV28 combines with J gene TRBJ2-2; lacking DNA, the TRBD2 call made by TCRdb goes unchecked. The CDR3 extends over 17 amino acids. The germline CDR1 and CDR2 sequences are MDHEN and SYDVKM. CDR3 sequence reads: CASRTTLAGAYTGELFF.